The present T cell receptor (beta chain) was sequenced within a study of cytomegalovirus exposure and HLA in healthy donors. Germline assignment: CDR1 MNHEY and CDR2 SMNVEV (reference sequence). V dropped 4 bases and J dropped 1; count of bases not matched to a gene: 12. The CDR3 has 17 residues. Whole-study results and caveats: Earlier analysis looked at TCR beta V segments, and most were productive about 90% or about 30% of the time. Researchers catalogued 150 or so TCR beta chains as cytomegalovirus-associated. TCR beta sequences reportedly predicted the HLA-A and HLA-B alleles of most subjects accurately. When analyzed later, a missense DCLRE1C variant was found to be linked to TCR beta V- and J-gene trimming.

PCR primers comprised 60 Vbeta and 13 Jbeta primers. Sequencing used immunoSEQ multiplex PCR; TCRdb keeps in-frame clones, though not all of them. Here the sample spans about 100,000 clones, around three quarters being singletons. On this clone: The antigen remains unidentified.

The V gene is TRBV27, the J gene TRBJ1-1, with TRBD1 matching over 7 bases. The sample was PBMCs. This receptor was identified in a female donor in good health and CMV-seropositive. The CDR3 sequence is CASSSRLGGQPNTEAFF. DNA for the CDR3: TGTGCCAGCAGTTCACGCCTCGGGGGACAGCCGAACACTGAAGCTTTCTTT.